The 17 T cell receptor beta chains listed next were all sequenced from one sample in a study of identical twins. MiXCR, applied by TCRdb to the 5' RACE reads, yields one record per CDR3 protein. The table lists about 200,000 distinct CDR3 sequences, approximately 16% of them singletons. These same data were also listed under a study on T cells expressing NK-cell markers.

The sequencing sample was made of CD8+ T cells sorted from blood. Every receptor here comes from a woman between 18 and 30 years old in good health.

This rearrangement joins TRBV15 to TRBJ1-5, with D possibly TRBD1 on 5 matching bases. The CDR3 runs 10 residues. The germline CDR1 and CDR2 sequences are LNHNV and YYDKDF (reference sequence). V gave up 8 bases and J gave up 6 bases, with 5 bases separating them. CDR3 nucleotide sequence: TGTGCCACCGGGACTCAGCCCCAGCATTTT. The encoded protein is CATGTQPQHF.

This clonotype has only a few counts. Here the CDR3 DNA reads TGTGCCAGCAGTTACTCGTGGCGGGATTCTGTCGATGAGCAGTTCTTC. Encoded protein: CASSYSWRDSVDEQFF. The J gene is TRBJ2-1, the V gene TRBV6-5, with D possibly matching TRBD2 (6 bases). In germline, CDR1 is MNHEY, CDR2 SVGAGI. The CDR3 length is 16 residues. The ends were cut back, 0 bases at V and 8 bases at J, with 17 bases in the middle.

The chain carries TRBV15 and TRBJ2-7; TRBD2 matches 9 bases. The CDR3 is made up of 16 amino acids. Trimming removed 5 bases from V and 2 bases from J; junction bases left unmatched: 10. CDR1 and CDR2 (germline): LNHNV, YYDKDF (reference sequence). CDR3 bases: TGTGCCACCAGCGGAGTTACCCTAGCGGGAACCTACGAGCAGTACTTC. It encodes CATSGVTLAGTYEQYF.

This clonotype was seen a handful of times. This chain connects TRBV14 to TRBJ1-2, with D unclear. The CDR3 has 14 residues. CDR1 and CDR2 from the germline V gene are SGHDN and FVKESK. V gave up 1 base and J gave up 2 bases, with 8 bases separating them. CDR3 sequence reads: CASSQGRTNYGYTF. CDR3 DNA sequence: TGTGCCAGCAGCCAAGGCAGGACGAACTATGGCTACACCTTC.

A note on this clonotype: One end of the junction does not line up with germline, which may come from a read error. This sequence joins TRBV5-8 and TRBJ2-1, with D maybe TRBD2 (7 bases). The CDR3 contains 13 residues. Germline CDR1 and CDR2: SGHTS and YDEGEE. CDR3 sequence reads: CASSLEILGGGIF. The CDR3 coding sequence is TGTGCCAGCAGCTTGGAAATTTTGGGAGGGGGAATTTTC.

The chain joins TRBV19 to TRBJ2-3; 8 nucleotides match TRBD2. CDR1 and CDR2 from the germline V gene are LNHDA and SQIVND (reference sequence). The length of the CDR3 is 16 residues. Trimming cost V 5 bases and J 5 bases; bases outside gene matches: 12. CDR3 amino acids: CASSRLAGGVLDTQYF. CDR3 in DNA: TGTGCCAGTAGTCGCCTCGCGGGAGGTGTTTTAGATACGCAGTATTTT.

This clonotype occurred a few times. V gene TRBV7-9 combines with J gene TRBJ2-4; the D gene could be TRBD1 or TRBD2 (5 bases each). The V and J ends lost 4 bases and 2 bases respectively, with 12 bases between them. The germline CDR1 and CDR2 sequences are SEHNR and FQNEAQ (reference sequence). The CDR3 has 15 amino acids. This chain's CDR3 is CASSSSWGTKNIQYF. The CDR3 nucleotides are TGTGCCAGCAGCTCTTCGTGGGGGACCAAAAACATTCAGTACTTC.

The chain recombines TRBV6-1 with TRBJ2-7; D may match TRBD1 or TRBD2 (5 bases each). Germline lookup yields CDR1 MNHNS and CDR2 SASEGT. The CDR3 covers 16 residues. V was pared by 7 bases and J by 5 bases, with 24 bases between. The CDR3 sequence: CASKYNRRDEWNEQYF. CDR3 in DNA: TGTGCCAGCAAATACAACCGCCGGGACGAGTGGAACGAGCAGTACTTC.

This clonotype was counted between two and nine times. The chain employs TRBV9 and TRBJ2-5, with D possibly called TRBD1 or TRBD2 (5 bases each). V was trimmed by 0 bases and J by 3 bases, leaving 18 bases between them. CDR1 and CDR2 (germline): SGDLS, YYNGEE. This CDR3 spans 17 amino acids. The CDR3 region is CASSVDGLGPSEETQYF. CDR3 nucleotide sequence: TGTGCCAGCAGCGTAGACGGCCTGGGACCTTCCGAAGAGACCCAGTACTTC. Filled out from reference TRBV9 and TRBJ2-5, the complete variable domain reads DSGVTQTPKHLITATGQRVTLRCSPRSGDLSVYWYQQSLDQGLQFLIQYYNGEERAKGNILERFSAQQFPDLHSELNLSSLELGDSALYFCASSVDGLGPSEETQYFGPGTRLLVL.

The V and J genes are TRBV7-2 and TRBJ2-1; 11 bases agree with TRBD2. The CDR3 covers 15 residues. Germline-derived CDR1 and CDR2 are SGHTA and FQGNSA. The V gene end was trimmed by 3 bases and the J gene end by 10 bases; junction bases not matched to a gene: 8. The chain's CDR3 is CASSFATSGSQEQFF. CDR3 sequence (DNA): TGTGCCAGCAGCTTTGCTACTAGCGGGAGTCAAGAGCAGTTCTTC. Full variable domain (rest looked up from reference TRBV7-2 and TRBJ2-1): GAGVSQSPSNKVTEKGKDVELRCDPISGHTALYWYRQSLGQGLEFLIYFQGNSAPDKSGLPSDRFSAERTGGSVSTLTIQRTQQEDSAVYLCASSFATSGSQEQFFGPGTRLTVL.

This clonotype was found many times. J is TRBJ2-7 and V is TRBV6-2 or TRBV6-3; 8 bases match TRBD1. The ends lost 8 bases at V and 5 bases at J; junction bases unmatched: 8. There are 13 residues in the CDR3. The germline V gene has CDR1 MNHEY and CDR2 SVGEGT. Here the CDR3 reads CASEQGESHEQYF. The CDR3 DNA is TGTGCCAGCGAACAGGGGGAAAGCCACGAGCAGTACTTC.

This chain connects TRBV10-3 to TRBJ2-7; TRBD1 agrees at 7 bases. With 6 bases clipped from V and 3 bases from J, the junction kept 2 bases outside the gene matches. CDR1 and CDR2 (germline): ENHRY, SYGVKD. This CDR3 is built from 12 residues. The CDR3 here is CAISQGDYEQYF. Written as DNA, the CDR3 is TGTGCCATCAGCCAGGGGGACTACGAGCAGTACTTC.

This chain joins TRBV24-1 and TRBJ2-1; possible D gene TRBD2, 6 bases. CDR1 is KGHDR, CDR2 SFDVKD, per germline. CDR3 size: 12 residues. The V end lost 4 bases, the J end lost 13 bases, and 13 bases lay between the germline ends. CDR3 in amino acids: CATSEVGTSQFF. In DNA, the CDR3 is TGTGCCACCAGTGAGGTTGGGACTTCCCAGTTCTTC.

The chain joins TRBV12-5 to TRBJ2-7; D not certain. The V and J ends lost 6 bases and 1 base respectively, with 7 bases between them. The germline CDR1 and CDR2 sequences are LGHNT and FRNRAP. This CDR3 spans 12 amino acids. The CDR3 here is CASGPYSYEQYF. DNA for the CDR3: TGTGCTAGTGGCCCGTATTCCTACGAGCAGTACTTC.

This clonotype has a handful of counts. CDR3 nucleotides: TGCGCCAGCAGTGGCATGGTCAGCACTGAAGCTTTCTTT. Its translation is CASSGMVSTEAFF. This chain joins TRBV10-1 and TRBJ1-1; no reliable D call. Germline V CDR1 and CDR2: WNHNN, SYGVQD (reference sequence). The CDR3 is made up of 13 amino acids. V was shortened by 4 bases and J by 4 bases, with 10 bases between the two germline ends.

A few counts support this clonotype. The chain combines TRBV5-1 with TRBJ2-5; TRBD2 agrees at 7 bases. The V gene's germline CDR1 is SGHRS and CDR2 YFSETQ. The trim removed 8 bases at V and 3 bases at J, leaving 7 bases unmatched. CDR3 length: 13 amino acids. Here the CDR3 DNA reads TGCGCCAGTGGCTCAGGGACTAAAGAGACCCAGTACTTC. Amino acids: CASGSGTKETQYF. The full variable domain, in which reference TRBV5-1 and TRBJ2-5 provide the parts outside the CDR3, is KAGVTQTPRYLIKTRGQQVTLSCSPISGHRSVSWYQQTPGQGLQFLFEYFSETQRNKGNFPGRFSGRQFSNSRSEMNVSTLELGDSALYLCASGSGTKETQYFGPGTRLLVL.

This sequence joins TRBV20-1 and TRBJ2-1, with unresolved D. The germline gives CDR1 DFQATT, CDR2 SNEGSKA (reference sequence). The CDR3 sequence is 14 residues long. Trimming pared 4 bases from V and 0 bases from J, leaving 10 bases between. The CDR3, as DNA: TGCAGTGCTATGGACCCCTACTCCTACAATGAGCAGTTCTTC. Amino acid sequence: CSAMDPYSYNEQFF.